This T cell receptor beta chain was sequenced for a study of blood T cells in healthy people across ages (dated by TCRdb to about 2015). Concerning the study at large: Template switching captured roughly one uniquely barcoded TCR beta cDNA molecule per two T cells in model experiments. The donors were divided into four age groups: young (average about 16 years), middle-aged (approximately 42), aged (approximately 59) and long-lived (about 80). To avoid experimental bias, donors of different ages were spread randomly across the sequencing lanes. For two donors (one aged 18 to 30 and one aged 80 or older), the study analyzed two additional independent replicas of 1 million unique cDNA reads from the same blood draw. The study measured age-related changes in TCR beta repertoire diversity using deep sequencing normalized with unique cDNA molecular identifiers.

The approximately 41 donors, aged about 6 to 100 years, were systemically healthy Caucasian individuals from Russia. Each donor gave 9.5 to 10 milliliters of peripheral blood, drawn into EDTA-treated Vacutainer tubes. Ficoll-Paque density-gradient centrifugation was used to isolate PBMCs, with at least 7 million per sample. Trizol reagent was used to extract total RNA from PBMCs, with at least 5.5 micrograms per sample. Naive CD45RAhigh/CD27high T cell percentages were measured by flow cytometry on a PBMC aliquot from every donor. Including cysteine and phenylalanine, the CDR3 has 13 amino acids. Only the CDR3 portion is preserved as DNA: 39 bases, with reading frame beginning at the first base. The CDR1 and CDR2 encoded by the germline V gene (reference sequence) are DFQATT and SNEGSKA. Notes on this clonotype: No cognate antigen has been identified for it. Qualities for individual bases were not recorded, and no much larger clone is one base off.

The library was made by 5' RACE. Sequencing relied on an Illumina HiSeq 2500. The second PCR ran for roughly 7 to 11 cycles and used a J-beta primer mix along with a sample-barcoded 5' primer. A unique molecular identifier was introduced onto each TCR beta cDNA molecule by a template-switch 5' adaptor carrying 12 random nucleotides. Each sample yielded at least 2.5 million CDR3-containing paired-end reads. First-strand cDNA synthesis was performed from all RNA using the Mint cDNA synthesis kit, with priming by a TRBC-specific oligonucleotide. All cDNA was treated with uracil-DNA glycosylase and then went through a first 18-cycle PCR with the universal primers M1SS and BC2_uni_R. From the authors' description of their analysis: For normalization, 1 million high-quality reads, each with a distinct molecular identifier, were randomly selected from each sample. Instead of being binned into consensus sequences, reads with shared molecular identifiers were discarded. MiTCR, set to a Q25 quality threshold and the strictest error-elimination algorithm, was used for CDR3 identification, clonotype clustering and error correction. A nonparametric unseen species model with Euler transformation was used to estimate lower-bound total TCR beta diversity. TCRdb reanalyzed the raw reads on its own, using fastp at Q25 for trimming and MiXCR for clone calling, and kept in-frame beta chains. Each record represents a unique CDR3 protein, reported with the most common genes and DNA among its rows. These V and J calls are TCRdb output, not the study's own analysis. This sample comprises around 1.5 million distinct CDR3 sequences, 45% to 70% of them detected only once. Approximately 7% of the sample is held by the ten biggest clonotypes.

Study-wide conclusions, independent of this receptor: Total diversity estimates from one million sequenced T cells were considered lower bounds and underestimates. Compared with the aged group, the long-lived group had more naive CD4+ T cells, fewer expanded clones and increased TCR diversity, suggesting age selection. Observed TCR beta diversity per million T cells fell roughly linearly with age, and a significant reduction was already apparent by age around 44. Conclusive comparison of naive and antigen-experienced compartments was prevented by the profiling of bulk unsorted PBMCs. Because the CMV infection status of the donors was unknown, age-related changes in expanded clonotypes may potentially have been confounded. There was a strong correlation between observed TCR beta diversity and the percentage of naive T cells measured by flow cytometry.

The sample was blood. The sequence was obtained from a man between 18 and 29 years old in good health. The rearrangement joined TRBV20-1 to TRBJ2-4; there is no confident call for the D gene. Gene TRBJ2-7 matches the end of the DNA better, so the J call may be wrong. The CDR3 amino acid sequence is: CSARDPGLYEQYF. The DNA is as follows: TGCAGTGCTAGAGATCCGGGCCTCTACGAGCAGTACTTC.